What follows are 12 T cell receptor beta chains derived from one specimen sequenced in a study of blood T cells in healthy people across ages (dated by TCRdb to between 2014 and 2017). Library construction relied on 5' RACE. These reads were obtained on an Illumina HiSeq 2500. The second PCR ran for roughly 7 to 11 cycles and used a J-beta primer mix along with a sample-barcoded 5' primer. TCRdb redid the processing of the public reads, applying fastp at Q25 and MiXCR, and retained in-frame beta chains. Entries are consolidated by CDR3 protein sequence, retaining the most common genes and DNA. The sample records 780,000 or so distinct CDR3 sequences, about 53% of which are singletons. The top ten constitute approximately 40% of the sample. The sample was blood. These receptors came from an elderly man in good health.

This chain joins TRBV6-5 and TRBJ1-4; 10 positions agree with TRBD1. After removal of 6 bases from V and 8 bases from J, the junction contained 6 bases not matched to a gene. The germline CDR1 and CDR2 sequences are MNHEY and SVGAGI. This CDR3 region has 14 residues. The CDR3, as DNA: TGTGCCAGCAGCGACAGGGGGCTTGGCGAAAAACTGTTTTTT. As protein: CASSDRGLGEKLFF.

V is TRBV5-1 and J is TRBJ2-1; D unclear. The CDR3 contains 12 residues. With 4 bases removed from V and 10 bases from J, the gap between germline ends came to 12 bases. The germline V gene has CDR1 SGHRS and CDR2 YFSETQ. The chain's CDR3 is CASSPTLREQFF. In nucleotides, the CDR3 is TGCGCCAGCAGCCCCACTTTGAGGGAGCAGTTCTTC.

There are a few counts of this clonotype. This sequence joins TRBV18 and TRBJ2-1, with 7 nucleotides matching TRBD2. CDR3 size: 15 residues. CDR1 is KGHSH and CDR2 is LQKENI in the germline V gene. With 5 bases clipped from V and 8 bases from J, the junction kept 12 bases outside the gene matches. The CDR3 region has the DNA TGTGCCAGCTCAAGCTTAGGCGGGAGCGTTGATGAGCAGTTCTTC. Translation: CASSSLGGSVDEQFF.

This clonotype was seen a single time. The chain has TRBV5-1 and TRBJ2-7; TRBD1 or TRBD2 may be the D gene (5 bases each). Deletions cut 8 bases from V and 2 bases from J, with 20 bases between. CDR3 length: 15 amino acids. CDR1 SGHRS and CDR2 YFSETQ come from the germline V gene. CDR3 DNA: TGCGCCAGTAGGGGCACCGGGACCGCAACCTACGAGCAGTACTTC. Residues: CASRGTGTATYEQYF.

The chain joins TRBV24-1 to TRBJ2-5; a weak D match, TRBD2 (6 bases). Trimming took 1 base from V and 5 from J, leaving 13 bases between them. Germline V CDR1 and CDR2: KGHDR, SFDVKD. The CDR3 has 15 amino acids. In DNA, the CDR3 is TGTGCCACCAGTGATTTTACCCCGGGAGAGGAGACCCAGTACTTC. Translation: CATSDFTPGEETQYF.

This sequence joins TRBV20-1 and TRBJ1-2; no clear D. This CDR3 comprises 11 residues. Germline CDR1 and CDR2: DFQATT and SNEGSKA (reference sequence). Trimming shortened V by 6 bases and J by 4 bases, and 9 bases separated the two germline ends. CDR3 DNA: TGCAGTGCCCTCCTCGGCTATGGCTACACCTTC. Its translation is CSALLGYGYTF.

This clonotype showed up just a few times. V usage is TRBV7-2 and J usage is TRBJ2-5; TRBD2 might be the D (6 bases). V lost 4 bases to trimming and J lost 3 bases, with 9 bases between them. In germline, CDR1 is SGHTA, CDR2 FQGNSA. The CDR3 contains 13 residues. CDR3 DNA sequence: TGTGCCAGCAGCTACGGGAGAAAAGAGACCCAGTACTTC. It is translated as CASSYGRKETQYF.

V gene TRBV7-2 combines with J gene TRBJ2-1, with D unresolved. This CDR3 is 13 amino acids long. Trimming pared 5 bases from V and 8 bases from J, leaving 13 bases between. Germline CDR1 reads SGHTA; CDR2 reads FQGNSA. CDR3 coding DNA: TGTGCCAGCAGCCCCTTTGTTGGTGATGAGCAGTTCTTC. Its protein product is CASSPFVGDEQFF.

Only a few counts were recorded for this clonotype. The V gene is TRBV24-1, the J gene TRBJ1-2, with TRBD1 identical over 7 bases. Trimming removed 5 bases from V and 3 bases from J; junction bases left unmatched: 2. The germline gives CDR1 KGHDR, CDR2 SFDVKD. This CDR3 is 13 amino acids long. The DNA for the CDR3 is TGTGCCACCAGTGCAGGGGGTGACTATGGCTACACCTTC. It specifies CATSAGGDYGYTF.

This clonotype was picked up many times. CDR3 in amino acids: CASSQVSYEQYF. CDR3 nucleotides: TGTGCCAGCAGCCAGGTTTCCTACGAGCAGTACTTC. The rearrangement joins TRBV3-1 to TRBJ2-7; D not resolved. CDR3 length equals 12 residues. V lost 3 bases to trimming and J lost 1 base, with 4 bases between them. Looked up from germline, CDR1 is LGHDT and CDR2 is YNNKEL (reference sequence).

This clonotype was seen only a few times. The chain joins TRBV25-1 to TRBJ2-5; possibly TRBD2 for D (6 bases). Germline-derived CDR1 and CDR2 are MGHDK and SYGVNS. V gave up 3 bases and J gave up 6 bases, with 14 bases separating them. The CDR3 has 14 amino acids. The CDR3 protein is CASSDGAGRKTQYF. Here the CDR3 DNA reads TGTGCCAGCAGTGATGGGGCGGGGCGGAAGACCCAGTACTTC.

The rearrangement uses TRBV14 and TRBJ1-2; 7 bases are a match to TRBD1. Germline loops: CDR1 SGHDN, CDR2 FVKESK. The CDR3 contains 18 residues. J was trimmed by 4 bases and V by 0 bases; bases with no gene match: 14. The CDR3 loop reads CASSQDKETGVWFYGYTF. CDR3 in DNA: TGTGCCAGCAGCCAAGATAAGGAAACAGGGGTCTGGTTCTATGGCTACACCTTC.